This T cell receptor beta chain was retrieved from a study of cytomegalovirus exposure and HLA in healthy donors (dated by TCRdb to the late 2010s). Some background on the complete study: A later analysis indicated that the 110 or so validation repertoires were generated on the platform also employed for the approximately 700 repertoires of the first cohort. A separate validation cohort of about 110 different subjects was used in addition to the approximately 700-subject first cohort. To predict cytomegalovirus infection status, the study brought together high-throughput TCR immunosequencing, statistical association of individual TCRs with disease status, and machine learning. The study aimed to test whether cataloging public T cell receptors could reveal signatures of past pathogen exposure.

Worth noting for this clone: It lacks a known antigen. No base quality information exists; no much larger clone differs at one position.

The germline V gene encodes CDR1 SGHDN and CDR2 FVKESK. Unmatched junction bases come to 9, with V trimmed by 3 bases and J by 7 bases. The CDR3, cysteine through phenylalanine, is 17 amino acids long. Only the CDR3 region is kept as DNA, spanning 51 bases read in frame from base 1. Separate from the roughly 650-subject first cohort, the validation cohort of 90 to 150 subjects was the group to which the donors belonged. The paper's findings and limits, for the study overall: The authors suggested that the approach could potentially be extended to other disease states and immunological phenotypes. The study gave a list of 150 to 200 TCR beta chains associated with cytomegalovirus. Cytomegalovirus status was reported to be diagnosed by the classifier with high specificity and sensitivity in both the original and validation cohorts. In a later analysis, TCRs clustered in the first cohort were found to also tend to co-occur in the roughly 120 validation repertoires, with approximately 95% of cluster scores above 0. Across donors, most TCR sequences were observed very rarely, whereas some public TCRs were present in many individuals. A later analysis lacked HLA typing for the validation cohort, so it scored co-occurrence in that cohort across all 110 or so repertoires. In vitro tests confirmed that a few of the cytomegalovirus-associated TCR beta chains recognize cytomegalovirus antigens.

The method was the immunoSEQ multiplex PCR assay. The original methods were these. A statistical classification framework was developed to diagnose cytomegalovirus status using the catalog of TCR beta chain sequences. TCRdb mirrors the immuneACCESS table, restricted to in-frame sequences. Some clones are absent from its copies; in checked studies, under half trace to an unresolved V gene, and the reason for the others is unknown. V and J calls and clone size are as listed in that table; D and trimming were resolved from the DNA. For this sample there are 200,000 or so clones; about 90% appear just once. About 0.95% of the sample is held by the ten biggest clonotypes.

The sequence joins TRBV14 to TRBJ2-2; 12 junctional bases match TRBD2. The sequencing input was PBMCs. The clonotype comes from a woman aged 18-29 years in good health and CMV-seronegative. The CDR3 protein: CASSHVRTSGKDGELFF. The base sequence is TGTGCCAGCAGCCACGTAAGGACTAGCGGGAAGGACGGGGAGCTGTTTTTT.